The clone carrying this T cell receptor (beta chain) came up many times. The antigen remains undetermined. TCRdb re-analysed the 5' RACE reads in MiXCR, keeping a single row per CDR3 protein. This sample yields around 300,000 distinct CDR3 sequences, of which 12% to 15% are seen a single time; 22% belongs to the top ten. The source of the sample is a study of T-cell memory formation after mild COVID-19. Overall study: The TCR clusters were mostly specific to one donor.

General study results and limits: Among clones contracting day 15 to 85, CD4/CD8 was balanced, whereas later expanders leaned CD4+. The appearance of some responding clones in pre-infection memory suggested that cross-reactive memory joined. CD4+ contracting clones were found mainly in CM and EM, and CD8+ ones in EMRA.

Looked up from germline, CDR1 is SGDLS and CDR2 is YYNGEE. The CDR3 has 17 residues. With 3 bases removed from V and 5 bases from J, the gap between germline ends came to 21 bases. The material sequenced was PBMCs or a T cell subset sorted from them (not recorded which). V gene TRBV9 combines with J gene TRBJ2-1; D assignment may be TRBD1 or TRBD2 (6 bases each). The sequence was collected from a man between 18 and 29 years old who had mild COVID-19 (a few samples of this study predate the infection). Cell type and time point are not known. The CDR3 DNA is TGTGCCAGCAGCGCTGCTAGGGGGACTCGTAGCGACAATGAGCAGTTCTTC. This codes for CASSAARGTRSDNEQFF.